This record covers a single TCR beta chain. This clonotype turned up a few times. What antigen it recognizes has not been identified. Base qualities are not recorded, but no much larger clone differs from it by a single base. The sample belongs to a study of identical twins (dated by TCRdb to about 2016). About the investigation overall: To test whether fetal clonotypes persist, this study deep-sequenced TCR alpha and beta repertoires from monozygotic twins, from unrelated adults of various ages, and from cord blood. To rule out contamination, replicate twin experiments were performed at different times with different library preparation protocols.

Every donor was a healthy Caucasian. The researchers also sequenced three unrelated adults who were not twins: a male aged 18 to 30, a male aged 50 to 60, and a female aged 50 to 60. Miltenyi CD45RO+ enrichment and human naive T-cell isolation kits were used to isolate memory (CD45RO+) and naive T cells from PBMC. Library generation was performed with 5' RACE. This sample was sequenced with an Illumina HiSeq 2000. Template switching added a universal primer binding site, and the final cDNA carried a unique molecular identifier that allowed TCR cDNA molecules to be counted accurately. Specific primers in the conserved constant-segment region were used to synthesize first-strand cDNA for TCR alpha and beta chains. To control for contamination, every cDNA library carried two barcodes: a SMART-Mk sample barcode plus Illumina barcodes. TruSeq adapter sequences and Illumina sample barcodes were added in two successive PCR steps. Sequencing of the TCR alpha and beta cDNA libraries was done on the Illumina HiSeq platform using custom primers. The original pipeline was this. Raw reads were processed with MiGEC to extract unique molecular identifiers, and MiXCR was used to determine CDR3 positions. Recombination models were inferred per individual with the repgenHMM and IGoR tools using an EM algorithm. The tcR package in R was used for shared clonotype analysis, with sharing normalized by the product of cloneset sizes. To study raw recombination free of thymic and clonal selection effects, out-of-frame nonproductive sequences were analyzed. TCRdb applied fastp at Q25 and MiXCR to the public reads, then kept only in-frame beta chains. Rows are combined by CDR3 protein, so each entry shows the most common genes and DNA. The V and J calls were not made by the authors but by TCRdb's processing. This sample lists approximately 410,000 distinct CDR3 sequences; around a sixth were detected once. The ten largest make up 12% of the sample.

Study-wide conclusions, independent of this receptor: Compared with coincidental sharing between unrelated individuals, out-of-frame TCR alpha sequences shared between twins had an excess of sequences with low generation probability. The excess sharing between twins in beta out-of-frame sequences was weaker because fewer shared sequences reduced the signal-to-noise ratio. Invariant T cells such as MAIT and iNKT could partly confound zero-insertion analyses, although diverse VJ usage argued against such confounding for most clonotypes. Because the same donors could not be followed over many years, the conclusions depended on cross-sectional statistical analysis. Out-of-frame TCR alpha sharing in monozygotic twins was systematically underestimated by recombination models, whereas sharing between unrelated individuals was in agreement with the recombination models. Abundant cord blood beta clonotypes had fewer insertions, young adult naive repertoires showed a similar but weaker trend, and memory repertoires showed no such trend.

The receptor was isolated from a man aged 45-60 years in good health. The sequencing input was naive T cells sorted from blood. What this sample's cell subset or site label stands for: cells isolated with a human naive T-cell isolation kit.

The CDR3 loop reads CASSALGTTNTEAFF. The bases read TGTGCCAGCAGTGCCCTAGGTACTACTAACACTGAAGCTTTCTTT. The chain couples TRBV25-1 to TRBJ1-1; the D gene identity is not certain. The CDR3 has 15 amino acids, counting the end cysteine and phenylalanine. The CDR3 DNA has 45 bases and is translated from base 1. The germline V gene yields MGHDK for CDR1 and SYGVNS for CDR2. The V end loses 4 bases and the J end loses 2 bases, and a stretch of 14 bases separates them.